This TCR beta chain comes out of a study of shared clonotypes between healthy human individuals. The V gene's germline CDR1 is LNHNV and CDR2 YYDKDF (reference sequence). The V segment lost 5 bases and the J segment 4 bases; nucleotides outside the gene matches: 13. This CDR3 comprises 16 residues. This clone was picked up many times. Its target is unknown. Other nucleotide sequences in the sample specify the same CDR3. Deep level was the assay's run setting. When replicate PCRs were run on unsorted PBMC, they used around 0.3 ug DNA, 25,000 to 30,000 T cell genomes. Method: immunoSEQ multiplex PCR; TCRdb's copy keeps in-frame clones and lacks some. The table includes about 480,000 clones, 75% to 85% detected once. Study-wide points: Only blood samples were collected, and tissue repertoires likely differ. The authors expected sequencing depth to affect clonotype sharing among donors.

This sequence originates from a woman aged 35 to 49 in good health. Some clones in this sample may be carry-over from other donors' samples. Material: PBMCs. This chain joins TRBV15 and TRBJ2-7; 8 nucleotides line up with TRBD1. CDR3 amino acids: CATSDRGSAGIYEQYF. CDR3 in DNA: TGTGCCACCAGCGACAGGGGCTCAGCGGGTATATACGAGCAGTACTTC.